This T cell receptor beta chain was sequenced for a study of blood T cell repertoires in COVID-19. Here immunoSEQ multiplex PCR was the method, and the copy in TCRdb shows in-frame clones only, minus some. The table has around 330,000 clones, approximately 88% seen once. Trimming took 3 bases from V and 7 from J, leaving 7 bases between them. Germline V gives CDR1 SQVTM, CDR2 ANQGSEA. The CDR3 consists of 11 residues. This sequence originates from a woman aged 25 to 45 with COVID-19, enrolled during active disease. The V call is TRBV29-1, the J call TRBJ1-3, with D possibly being TRBD1 (6 bases). Sequencing was done on a sample of peripheral blood. CDR3 sequence reads: CSVDRGNTIYF. CDR3 in DNA: TGCAGCGTTGATAGGGGGAACACCATATATTTT.